This is a list of T cell receptor beta chains from one sample in a study of CD8 T cells in ankylosing spondylitis. TCRdb recomputed calls from the 5' RACE reads with MiXCR, one row per CDR3 protein. The sample lists 150,000 to 200,000 distinct CDR3 sequences; roughly 10% were seen once. Material for sequencing was blood, either unsorted or a sorted T cell fraction (not recorded which). The receptors stem from a male donor with ankylosing spondylitis or in good health (not recorded which). Each CDR3 is given with its conserved first and last residue. The D gene is left open where the match is weak. Clone size, where shown, is once, few, many, or a class for clones that have expanded.

TGTGCCAGCAGTCCCACGTGGGACATCTCTGGGGCCAACGTCCTGACTTTC	CASSPTWDISGANVLTF	NA	many	TRBV27	TRBJ2-6
TGTGCCAGCAGCTATCGACTAGCGGGAACCGGGGAGCTGTTTTTT	CASSYRLAGTGELFF	TRBD2	few	TRBV7-2	TRBJ2-2
TGTGCCAGCGGACTAGCGGGAAGGGGATTGAATGAGCAGTTCTTC	CASGLAGRGLNEQFF	TRBD2	NA	TRBV9	TRBJ2-1
TGTGCCAGCAATCCGCCAGGATATCCTGTTGAAAAACTGTTTTTT	CASNPPGYPVEKLFF	NA	many	TRBV6-1	TRBJ1-4
TGTGCCAGCAGCCGCGGGGGCACAGATACGCAGTATTTT	CASSRGGTDTQYF	NA	many	TRBV5-4	TRBJ2-3
TGCGCCAGCAGCCCCTCGAACACTGAAGCTTTCTTT	CASSPSNTEAFF	NA	many	TRBV12-3/TRBV12-4	TRBJ1-1
TGTGCCAGCAGCTTAGTGGCCCATGAGCAGTTCTTC	CASSLVAHEQFF	NA	NA	TRBV7-8	TRBJ2-1
TGTGCCAGCAGCCCGGGGACTAGCGAGTGGGTGTCAGATACGCAGTATTTT	CASSPGTSEWVSDTQYF	TRBD2	NA	TRBV11-2	TRBJ2-3
TGTGCCAGCAGCCAAGCTTCGACAGGGAAGGGCTACACCTTC	CASSQASTGKGYTF	TRBD1	few	TRBV3-1	TRBJ1-2
TGCGCCAGCAGGGCTGGGGCTAGCGGGAGGAGCCACAATGAGCAGTTCTTC	CASRAGASGRSHNEQFF	TRBD2	many	TRBV5-1	TRBJ2-1
TGCGCCAGCCGGAGCGGGGAAAGCACAGATACGCAGTATTTT	CASRSGESTDTQYF	TRBD2	many	TRBV5-1	TRBJ2-3
TGCGCCAGCAGCTTGGCTACGACTAGCGGGGGTAACAATGAGCAGTTCTTC	CASSLATTSGGNNEQFF	TRBD2	many	TRBV5-1	TRBJ2-1
TGTGCCAGCAGCCCGACAGGGGGATCTGAAGCTTTCTTT	CASSPTGGSEAFF	TRBD1	many	TRBV4-2	TRBJ1-1
TGTGCCACCAGGGCTCATGGGGCCGTTGAAGCTTTCTTT	CATRAHGAVEAFF	NA	many	TRBV24-1	TRBJ1-1
TGTGCCAGCTCCCGGGCAGCACAAGAGACCCAGTACTTC	CASSRAAQETQYF	NA	NA	TRBV18	TRBJ2-5
TGTGCCAGCAGCTTAGCGGGGATCGGGGATTCAGATACGCAGTATTTT	CASSLAGIGDSDTQYF	NA	NA	TRBV7-6	TRBJ2-3
TGTGCCAGCAGTCCCTTTGTGGGGGAGGTTCGAAAATTAGCCAAAAACATTCAGTACTTC	CASSPFVGEVRKLAKNIQYF	NA	many	TRBV12-3/TRBV12-4	TRBJ2-4
TGTGCCAGCAGCTTGGGGTTTTACGGCTACACCTTC	CASSLGFYGYTF	NA	many	TRBV7-8	TRBJ1-2
TGTGCCAGCAGCTTAGCGTTAGGGGACGAGCAGTACTTC	CASSLALGDEQYF	NA	many	TRBV7-6	TRBJ2-7